This entry lists 18 T cell receptor beta chains sequenced from one sample in a study of T cell responses to AZD1222 COVID-19 vaccine. Repertoires were generated with immunoSEQ multiplex PCR, while TCRdb's copy carries only in-frame clones and drops some. The sample contains approximately 150,000 clones, just over 90% of which appear only once. Source: peripheral blood, taken 28 days after the second AZD1222 dose. These receptors originate from an adult who received the AZD1222 COVID-19 vaccine.

The V call is TRBV2, the J call TRBJ1-4; tentative D call: TRBD1 (5 bases). CDR3 size: 15 residues. Germline-derived CDR1 and CDR2 are SNHLY and FYNNEI. V dropped 8 bases and J dropped 0 bases, with 13 bases sitting between them. The CDR3 DNA reads TGTGCCAGCCGCAGGGATCCCACAACTAATGAAAAACTGTTTTTT. This translates into CASRRDPTTNEKLFF. The whole variable domain, remainder taken from reference TRBV2 and TRBJ1-4, is EPEVTQTPSHQVTQMGQEVILRCVPISNHLYFYWYRQILGQKVEFLVSFYNNEISEKSEIFDDQFSVERPDGSNFTLKIRSTKLEDSAMYFCASRRDPTTNEKLFFGSGTQLSVL.

V and J are TRBV7-3 and TRBJ2-2; 10 bases map to TRBD1. Trimming removed 4 bases from V and 4 bases from J; junction bases left unmatched: 3. CDR1 is SGHTA and CDR2 is FQGTGA in the germline V gene. The CDR3 runs 15 residues. The CDR3 DNA reads as TGTGCCAGCAGCTCCGGGACAGGGGCCACCGGGGAGCTGTTTTTT. This sequence encodes CASSSGTGATGELFF.

This chain joins TRBV5-1 and TRBJ1-2, with 9 bases matching TRBD1. J lost 6 bases, V lost 4 bases, and 7 bases had no gene match. Germline CDR1 is SGHRS and CDR2 is YFSETQ. CDR3 length: 14 amino acids. CDR3 bases: TGCGCCAGCAGCCCTGGACAGGGGCTGGATGGCTACACCTTC. The encoded protein is CASSPGQGLDGYTF.

This clone was counted a single time. The rearrangement links TRBV5-6 to TRBJ1-5; D is possibly TRBD1 (6 bases). The germline V and J ends were trimmed by 3 bases and 5 bases, with 15 bases remaining between them. CDR3 length: 15 residues. Germline values: CDR1 SGHDT, CDR2 YYEEEE. The CDR3 nucleotides are TGTGCCAGCAGCTCTTCTGACAGGCTCCATCAGCCCCAGCATTTT. It codes for CASSSSDRLHQPQHF. The full variable domain, in which reference TRBV5-6 and TRBJ1-5 provide the parts outside the CDR3, is DAGVTQSPTHLIKTRGQQVTLRCSPKSGHDTVSWYQQALGQGPQFIFQYYEEEERQRGNFPDRFSGHQFPNYSSELNVNALLLGDSALYLCASSSSDRLHQPQHFGDGTRLSIL.

This clone was detected once. This chain uses TRBV7-8 with TRBJ2-1; 11 bases agree with TRBD2. The junction had 2 bases not matched to a gene; V was cut back by 2 bases and J by 5 bases. The CDR3 has 15 residues. Germline V gene sequence: CDR1 SGHVS, CDR2 FQNEAQ. CDR3 coding DNA: TGTGCCAGCAGCTTACTAGCGGGGGGCGACAATGAGCAGTTCTTC. Its translation: CASSLLAGGDNEQFF.

The chain uses TRBV7-3 and TRBJ1-2; D is uncertain. Trimming left V 5 bases short and J 7 bases short, with 14 bases between. Germline V lookup: CDR1 SGHTA, CDR2 FQGTGA. The CDR3 is made up of 13 amino acids. This CDR3 reads CASSLDPTSGYTF. The CDR3 DNA sequence: TGTGCCAGCAGCCTAGACCCGACAAGTGGCTACACCTTC.

This chain links TRBV25-1 with TRBJ1-2; TRBD1 matches at 7 bases. This CDR3 region has 15 residues. Germline values: CDR1 MGHDK, CDR2 SYGVNS. V was clipped by 4 bases and J by 8 bases; unmatched bases: 13. Here the CDR3 DNA reads TGTGCCAGCAGTGGAGGAGGTACAGGGGAGGGCGGCTACACCTTC. Protein: CASSGGGTGEGGYTF.

The chain recombines TRBV15 with TRBJ2-7; D tentatively reads TRBD1 or TRBD2 (6 bases each). This CDR3 spans 14 amino acids. Germline V CDR1 and CDR2: LNHNV, YYDKDF (reference sequence). Trimming removed 7 bases from V and 2 bases from J, with 15 bases in between. The CDR3 sequence: CATTLGGPTYEQYF. The CDR3 DNA is TGTGCCACCACCCTGGGGGGCCCAACCTACGAGCAGTACTTC.

V gene TRBV6-5 combines with J gene TRBJ2-1; 16 positions agree with TRBD2. V shed 4 bases, J shed 7 bases, and the junction held 4 bases outside the gene matches. CDR1 is MNHEY, CDR2 SVGAGI, per germline. The CDR3 has 16 residues. The CDR3 region is CASSLGLAGGPNEQFF. The CDR3 region has the DNA TGTGCCAGCAGTTTGGGACTAGCGGGGGGGCCGAATGAGCAGTTCTTC.

The chain recombines TRBV5-4 with TRBJ2-3; D possibly corresponds to TRBD1 (6 bases). V shed 3 bases and J shed 2 bases, with 16 bases lying between them. This CDR3 contains 16 residues. Germline V gives CDR1 SGHNT, CDR2 YYREEE (reference sequence). CDR3 DNA sequence: TGTGCCAGCAGCTCTGACCTGACAGGACTCACAGATACGCAGTATTTT. It specifies CASSSDLTGLTDTQYF.

The genes are TRBV7-9 and TRBJ2-1; 8 positions agree with TRBD2. V lost 5 bases to trimming and J lost 0 bases; unmatched junction nucleotides: 3. Per germline, CDR1 SEHNR and CDR2 FQNEAQ (reference sequence). The CDR3 totals 15 residues. The CDR3: CASSLLAVSYNEQFF. The CDR3, as DNA: TGTGCCAGCAGCCTACTAGCGGTCTCCTACAATGAGCAGTTCTTC.

This chain links TRBV5-1 with TRBJ1-2, with a weak D call TRBD1 (6 bases). The CDR3 has 13 residues. The germline V and J ends were trimmed by 1 base and 6 bases, with 10 bases remaining between them. Germline V gene lookup returns CDR1 SGHRS and CDR2 YFSETQ. Written as DNA, the CDR3 is TGCGCCAGCAGCTTGCCGGGGGCAGATGGCTACACCTTC. Its protein is CASSLPGADGYTF.

The rearrangement links TRBV25-1 to TRBJ1-5; TRBD1 is a possible D gene (5 bases). Looked up from germline, CDR1 is MGHDK and CDR2 is SYGVNS. The CDR3 has 14 residues. V was clipped by 1 base and J by 3 bases, with 7 bases between them. CDR3 nucleotide sequence: TGTGCCAGCAGTGAATTCAGGGCCAATCAGCCCCAGCATTTT. It encodes CASSEFRANQPQHF.

This chain connects TRBV7-2 to TRBJ1-6, with D possibly matching TRBD1 (6 bases). Germline V gene sequence: CDR1 SGHTA, CDR2 FQGNSA. V lost 2 bases and J 9 bases, leaving 11 bases between the germline ends. The CDR3 loop spans 14 amino acids. CDR3 in amino acids: CASSLPGEGSPLHF. The CDR3 DNA sequence: TGTGCCAGCAGCTTACCAGGGGAGGGTTCACCCCTCCACTTT. Using reference TRBV7-2 and TRBJ1-6 for the parts outside the CDR3, the full variable domain is GAGVSQSPSNKVTEKGKDVELRCDPISGHTALYWYRQSLGQGLEFLIYFQGNSAPDKSGLPSDRFSAERTGGSVSTLTIQRTQQEDSAVYLCASSLPGEGSPLHFGNGTRLTVT.

Here the CDR3 reads CASSIGGQARSDNSPLHF. The CDR3 nucleotides are TGTGCCAGTAGTATCGGGGGACAGGCCCGATCCGATAATTCACCCCTCCACTTT. This chain uses TRBV19 with TRBJ1-6; 8 bases agree with TRBD1. V lost 3 bases, J lost 5 bases, and 12 bases stayed unmatched. This CDR3 is built from 18 residues. Germline V gene sequence: CDR1 LNHDA, CDR2 SQIVND (reference sequence).

The CDR3 is CASKRTGGYGYTF. The DNA for the CDR3 is TGCGCCAGCAAAAGGACAGGGGGTTATGGCTACACCTTC. The rearrangement uses TRBV10-2 and TRBJ1-2; 10 positions match TRBD1. Unmatched junction bases numbered 4, after V lost 7 bases and J lost 5 bases. Germline V CDR1 and CDR2: WSHSY, SAAADI. CDR3 length: 13 amino acids.

The rearrangement links TRBV12-3 or TRBV12-4 to TRBJ2-3; D is undetermined. The CDR3 covers 12 residues. V shed 6 bases and J shed 4 bases, with 8 bases lying between them. The CDR3, as DNA: TGTGCCAGCAGCTTATGGGCAGATACGCAGTATTTT. Translation: CASSLWADTQYF.

This clone showed up just once. This chain joins TRBV7-9 and TRBJ1-4; D gene uncertain. The germline V gene has CDR1 SEHNR and CDR2 FQNEAQ (reference sequence). CDR3 length: 12 residues. V was clipped by 1 base and J by 8 bases, with 5 bases between them. The CDR3: CASSLGPEKLFF. CDR3 in DNA: TGTGCCAGCAGCTTAGGACCGGAAAAACTGTTTTTT.